Listed here are 21 T cell receptor beta chains from one sample, sequenced in a study of CD8 T cells in ankylosing spondylitis. MiXCR was run by TCRdb on the 5' RACE reads, yielding one entry per CDR3 protein. In the table there are under 250,000 distinct CDR3 sequences, roughly a tenth of which are singletons. The sequenced sample consisted of blood, either unsorted or a sorted T cell fraction (not recorded which). These receptors were collected from a male donor with ankylosing spondylitis or in good health (not recorded which).

In its sample, this clonotype was seen many times. J is TRBJ1-1 and V is TRBV3-1; a weak D match, TRBD1 (5 bases). The germline V gene encodes CDR1 LGHDT and CDR2 YNNKEL (reference sequence). Trimming stripped 4 bases from V and 7 bases from J, with 16 bases between. The CDR3 consists of 14 residues. The DNA of the CDR3 is TGTGCCAGCAGCCCGTGGGGGGGGAGCTTTGAAGCTTTCTTT. This codes for CASSPWGGSFEAFF.

This clonotype was counted many times. The V call is TRBV2, the J call TRBJ1-1, with unresolved D. Trimming removed 4 bases from V and 1 base from J, with 7 bases in between. Germline CDR1 is SNHLY and CDR2 is FYNNEI. This CDR3 is built from 13 residues. Written as DNA, the CDR3 is TGTGCCAGCAGTGGGCAGCCGAACACTGAAGCTTTCTTT. It translates to CASSGQPNTEAFF.

This clonotype appeared many times. The J gene is TRBJ2-1, the V gene TRBV12-3 or TRBV12-4; D possibly corresponds to TRBD1 (6 bases). V shed 7 bases and J shed 4 bases, with 17 bases lying between them. The CDR3 consists of 15 residues. The CDR3 DNA follows: TGTGCCAGCACCCCCCCCACCGGACAGTACAATGAGCAGTTCTTC. This translates into CASTPPTGQYNEQFF.

In this sample, this clonotype turned up a few times. The rearrangement joins TRBV7-9 to TRBJ2-2, with 13 bases aligning to TRBD2. The CDR3 extends over 17 amino acids. The ends lost 4 bases at V and 4 bases at J; junction bases unmatched: 6. The germline V gene encodes CDR1 SEHNR and CDR2 FQNEAQ (reference sequence). For the CDR3, the DNA is TGTGCCAGCAGCTCGACTAGCGGGAGGTGGGGCACCGGGGAGCTGTTTTTT. It translates to CASSSTSGRWGTGELFF. The variable domain in full, completed from reference TRBV7-9 and TRBJ2-2, reads DTGVSQNPRHKITKRGQNVTFRCDPISEHNRLYWYRQTLGQGPEFLTYFQNEAQLEKSRLLSDRFSAERPKGSFSTLEIQRTEQGDSAMYLCASSSTSGRWGTGELFFGEGSRLTVL.

The chain recombines TRBV4-1 with TRBJ2-5; 7 bases are a match to TRBD2. J lost 6 bases, V lost 0 bases, and 4 bases had no gene match. Germline CDR1 is MGHRA and CDR2 is YSYEKL. The CDR3 is 14 residues long. The CDR3 protein is CASSQEPGRQTQYF. Written as DNA, the CDR3 is TGCGCCAGCAGCCAAGAACCCGGGAGGCAGACCCAGTACTTC.

There are many counts of this clonotype. The chain joins TRBV7-6 to TRBJ2-1; D might be TRBD2 (5 bases). From germline, CDR1 is SGHVS and CDR2 FNYEAQ. The CDR3 has 14 amino acids. V dropped 5 bases and J dropped 9 bases, with 17 bases sitting between them. The CDR3 DNA follows: TGTGCCAGCAGCCTCCAAGCGTTAGCGTCTGAGCAGTTCTTC. Protein sequence: CASSLQALASEQFF.

As regards this clonotype: Possible read error: a much larger clone is one base away. The chain links TRBV27 to TRBJ2-1; D might be TRBD2 (5 bases). The CDR3 extends over 15 amino acids. The germline CDR1 and CDR2 sequences are MNHEY and SMNVEV (reference sequence). V gave up 8 bases and J gave up 3 bases, with 17 bases separating them. This CDR3 is CASAMGEGSYNEQFF. The CDR3 DNA reads as TGTGCCAGCGCAATGGGAGAGGGTAGCTACAATGAGCAGTTCTTC.

This clonotype has at least ten counts. The chain carries TRBV5-1 and TRBJ2-1; 8 bases map to TRBD1. V shed 0 bases, J shed 5 bases, and the junction held 13 bases outside the gene matches. In germline, CDR1 is SGHRS, CDR2 YFSETQ. The CDR3 is 18 residues long. The CDR3 spells CASSLVTGGSTLNNEQFF. The DNA for the CDR3 is TGCGCCAGCAGCTTGGTTACAGGGGGTAGTACCCTAAACAATGAGCAGTTCTTC.

The J gene is TRBJ1-1, the V gene TRBV2, with 10 bases identical to TRBD1. The CDR3 extends over 14 amino acids. After removal of 8 bases from V and 3 bases from J, the junction contained 6 bases not matched to a gene. CDR1 and CDR2 from the germline V gene are SNHLY and FYNNEI. This CDR3 reads CASPGTGDYTEAFF. CDR3 sequence (DNA): TGTGCCAGCCCCGGGACAGGGGATTACACTGAAGCTTTCTTT.

Many counts were recorded for this clonotype. The V and J genes are TRBV9 and TRBJ2-2; possible D gene TRBD2, 5 bases. From germline, CDR1 is SGDLS and CDR2 YYNGEE. The CDR3 length is 14 residues. V lost 5 bases and J lost 3, with 11 bases in between. This chain's CDR3 is CASREVVDTGELFF. The CDR3 DNA sequence: TGTGCCAGCAGGGAGGTAGTCGACACCGGGGAGCTGTTTTTT.

The table lists this clonotype with a few counts. This sequence joins TRBV20-1 and TRBJ1-4; TRBD1 matches at 10 bases. Germline V gives CDR1 DFQATT, CDR2 SNEGSKA (reference sequence). The CDR3 runs 14 residues. V dropped 6 bases and J dropped 5; count of bases not matched to a gene: 6. Here the CDR3 reads CSAKPGQGNEKLFF. The CDR3 bases are TGCAGTGCGAAGCCGGGACAGGGGAATGAAAAACTGTTTTTT.

This clonotype was observed many times. The chain employs TRBV9 and TRBJ2-7, with 9 bases identical to TRBD2. The junction had 12 bases not matched to a gene; V was cut back by 3 bases and J by 5 bases. Germline-derived CDR1 and CDR2 are SGDLS and YYNGEE. This CDR3 region has 16 residues. CDR3 sequence: CASSALTAGGSHEQYF. The CDR3 coding sequence is TGTGCCAGCAGCGCCCTGACGGCGGGAGGGTCCCACGAGCAGTACTTC.

This clonotype was seen repeatedly, ten times or more. J is TRBJ2-6 and V is TRBV15; no definite D call. The V gene lost 6 bases and the J gene lost 0 bases, with 9 bases spanning the gap. CDR1 and CDR2 (germline): LNHNV, YYDKDF (reference sequence). CDR3 length: 15 amino acids. CDR3 sequence reads: CATSARASGANVLTF. For the CDR3, the DNA is TGTGCCACCAGTGCAAGGGCCTCTGGGGCCAACGTCCTGACTTTC. The variable domain in full, with the rest retrieved from reference TRBV15 and TRBJ2-6, is DAMVIQNPRYQVTQFGKPVTLSCSQTLNHNVMYWYQQKSSQAPKLLFHYYDKDFNNEADTPDNFQSRRPNTSFCFLDIRSPGLGDTAMYLCATSARASGANVLTFGAGSRLTVL.

In its sample, this clonotype was seen many times. J is TRBJ2-7 and V is TRBV29-1; 7 nucleotides line up with TRBD1. Germline V lookup: CDR1 SQVTM, CDR2 ANQGSEA. This CDR3 is 14 amino acids long. With 5 bases clipped from V and 2 bases from J, the junction kept 9 bases outside the gene matches. The CDR3 reads CSVFQTGRAYEQYF. The CDR3 nucleotides are TGCAGCGTTTTCCAGACAGGGCGGGCCTACGAGCAGTACTTC.

The V and J genes are TRBV10-1 and TRBJ2-1, with 15 bases fitting TRBD2. The V gene end was trimmed by 6 bases and the J gene end by 7 bases; junction bases not matched to a gene: 7. Germline V gene data show CDR1 as WNHNN and CDR2 as SYGVQD (reference sequence). The CDR3 spans 16 residues. The CDR3: CASSGLAGGPLNEQFF. The CDR3 DNA reads TGCGCCAGCAGCGGACTAGCGGGAGGGCCATTAAATGAGCAGTTCTTC.

This clonotype was found many times. The chain is built from TRBV10-2 and TRBJ1-2; perhaps TRBD1 as D (6 bases). Per germline, CDR1 WSHSY and CDR2 SAAADI. V was clipped by 3 bases and J by 3 bases, with 14 bases between them. The CDR3 spans 15 residues. CDR3 sequence (DNA): TGCGCCAGCAGTGACGGGGGGCTGAACGACTATGGCTACACCTTC. Protein sequence: CASSDGGLNDYGYTF.

Regarding this clonotype: A much more abundant neighbour one base away suggests this may be a read error. The chain combines TRBV20-1 with TRBJ2-2; D not certain. The CDR3 has 12 amino acids. Germline CDR1 reads DFQATT; CDR2 reads SNEGSKA (reference sequence). V lost 7 bases and J lost 6, with 12 bases in between. CDR3 region: CSVTRVAGELFF. The CDR3 DNA sequence: TGCAGTGTTACCCGCGTCGCCGGGGAGCTGTTTTTT.

This clonotype was seen a handful of times. The chain recombines TRBV6-1 with TRBJ2-7, with 7 bases aligning to TRBD1. CDR1 MNHNS and CDR2 SASEGT come from the germline V gene. After removal of 2 bases from V and 0 bases from J, the junction contained 7 bases not matched to a gene. The CDR3 is 16 amino acids. The CDR3 region is CASSELRDSYSYEQYF. CDR3 DNA: TGTGCCAGCAGTGAACTCCGGGACAGCTACTCCTACGAGCAGTACTTC.

This clonotype was recorded at least ten times. The CDR3 reads CASSLGLAGVGEQFF. The CDR3 DNA reads as TGCGCCAGCAGCCTTGGACTAGCGGGGGTGGGGGAGCAGTTCTTC. The genes are TRBV5-1 and TRBJ2-1, with TRBD2 matching over 13 bases. Germline CDR1 reads SGHRS; CDR2 reads YFSETQ. The CDR3 consists of 15 residues. V trimming: 4 bases; J trimming: 10 bases; junction bases outside the gene matches: 8.

The chain joins TRBV19 to TRBJ2-5, with D uncertain. Between the trimmed V and J ends, which lost 5 bases and 5 bases, there was a span of 15 bases. Germline V gives CDR1 LNHDA, CDR2 SQIVND (reference sequence). This CDR3 contains 14 residues. Here the CDR3 reads CASSPRVLRETQYF. The CDR3 DNA is TGTGCCAGTAGTCCTCGGGTCTTGAGGGAGACCCAGTACTTC.

At least ten counts were recorded for this clonotype. The chain uses TRBV13 and TRBJ1-2, with 8 bases that match TRBD1. Unmatched junction bases numbered 10, after V lost 4 bases and J lost 0 bases. Germline V gene lookup returns CDR1 PRHDT and CDR2 FYEKMQ (reference sequence). The CDR3 has 17 amino acids. In DNA form, the CDR3 reads TGTGCCAGCAGCTGGACAGGGCCAATTTCATCTAACTATGGCTACACCTTC. Protein product: CASSWTGPISSNYGYTF.